Listed here are 28 T cell receptor beta chains from one sample, sequenced in a study of blood T cell repertoires in COVID-19. Method: immunoSEQ multiplex PCR; TCRdb's copy keeps in-frame clones and lacks some. The sample includes some 390,000 clones, about 88% of them seen just once. Sequencing used peripheral blood. These TCRs come from a woman aged 40 to 50 with COVID-19, enrolled during active disease.

The rearrangement joins TRBV28 to TRBJ2-3; 7 bases line up with TRBD2. V was clipped by 8 bases and J by 5 bases; unmatched bases: 13. The germline V gene encodes CDR1 MDHEN and CDR2 SYDVKM. The CDR3 has 15 amino acids. The CDR3 here is CASDNNGGLGDTQYF. The CDR3 bases are TGTGCCAGCGATAATAACGGGGGGTTAGGAGATACGCAGTATTTT.

The V gene is TRBV11-2, the J gene TRBJ2-7, with 8 nucleotides matching TRBD2. Germline loops: CDR1 SGHAT, CDR2 FQNNGV. The CDR3 is made up of 16 amino acids. V gave up 0 bases and J gave up 6 bases; unmatched junction bases: 10. CDR3 loop: CASSLDRTSLLGEQYF. CDR3 sequence (DNA): TGTGCCAGCAGCTTAGATAGGACTAGCCTCCTCGGCGAGCAGTACTTC. Based on the CDR3 plus reference TRBV11-2 and TRBJ2-7, the full variable domain is EAGVAQSPRYKIIEKRQSVAFWCNPISGHATLYWYQQILGQGPKLLIQFQNNGVVDDSQLPKDRFSAERLKGVDSTLKIQPAKLEDSAVYLCASSLDRTSLLGEQYFGPGTRLTVT.

CDR3 in amino acids: CASFKGSYTF. Here the CDR3 DNA reads TGTGCCAGCTTTAAGGGGAGCTACACCTTC. This chain links TRBV28 with TRBJ1-2, with D perhaps TRBD1 (5 bases). In germline, CDR1 is MDHEN, CDR2 SYDVKM. The CDR3 runs to 10 residues. V was trimmed by 8 bases and J by 9 bases, leaving 10 bases between them.

The chain is built from TRBV19 and TRBJ1-1, with D tentatively TRBD1 (6 bases). CDR1 and CDR2 (germline): LNHDA, SQIVND (reference sequence). V was clipped by 3 bases and J by 4 bases, with 9 bases between them. The CDR3 sequence is 13 residues long. CDR3 coding DNA: TGTGCCAGTAGTATCAGGGGATTCACTGAAGCTTTCTTT. It yields the protein CASSIRGFTEAFF.

This clone was observed once. This chain uses TRBV7-2 with TRBJ2-5; 8 nucleotides agree with TRBD2. V trimming: 7 bases; J trimming: 1 base; junction bases outside the gene matches: 5. The germline V gene has CDR1 SGHTA and CDR2 FQGNSA. This CDR3 has 14 amino acids. CDR3 coding DNA: TGTGCCAGCAACCGCGGGGGGACCCAAGAGACCCAGTACTTC. Translation: CASNRGGTQETQYF.

This clone occurred a few times. The J gene is TRBJ1-1, the V gene TRBV12-3 or TRBV12-4; a possible D gene is TRBD1 (6 bases). The CDR3 has 13 residues. Trimming took off 5 bases at V and 6 bases at J, with 13 bases between the two ends. In DNA, the CDR3 is TGTGCCAGCAGTCCTCACAGGGTGGCTGAAGCTTTCTTT. As protein: CASSPHRVAEAFF.

The chain has TRBV28 and TRBJ2-5; D ambiguous. The V end lost 4 bases, the J end lost 5 bases, and 8 bases lay between the germline ends. The germline V gene encodes CDR1 MDHEN and CDR2 SYDVKM. The length of the CDR3 is 12 residues. The CDR3 region has the DNA TGTGCCAGCAGTTGGGCCGCGGAGACCCAGTACTTC. This codes for CASSWAAETQYF.

The genes are TRBV27 and TRBJ1-1; no clear D. The length of the CDR3 is 14 residues. CDR1 is MNHEY, CDR2 SMNVEV, per germline (reference sequence). V was trimmed by 10 bases and J by 0 bases, leaving 15 bases between them. The CDR3 DNA is TGTGCCACCCGGAGAGATTTCGTGAACACTGAAGCTTTCTTT. Its translation is CATRRDFVNTEAFF.

This chain connects TRBV5-1 to TRBJ1-1; 8 bases align to TRBD1. The CDR3 totals 15 residues. J was trimmed by 1 base and V by 4 bases; bases with no gene match: 6. Germline CDR1 and CDR2: SGHRS and YFSETQ. The CDR3 loop reads CASSRGDRSNTEAFF. In nucleotides, the CDR3 is TGCGCCAGCAGCCGGGGGGACAGGTCGAACACTGAAGCTTTCTTT.

V gene TRBV28 combines with J gene TRBJ1-3, with a tentative D call TRBD1 (5 bases). The germline CDR1 and CDR2 sequences are MDHEN and SYDVKM. The CDR3 length is 13 residues. V gave up 9 bases and J gave up 3 bases, with 12 bases separating them. CDR3 in amino acids: CASLGLNGNTIYF. CDR3 DNA: TGTGCCAGTCTGGGACTTAATGGAAACACCATATATTTT.

The chain recombines TRBV7-9 with TRBJ2-1; D unresolved. The CDR3 extends over 14 amino acids. CDR1 is SEHNR, CDR2 FQNEAQ, per germline (reference sequence). The V end lost 5 bases, the J end lost 9 bases, and 17 bases lay between the germline ends. This CDR3 is CASSVDQAETEQFF. The CDR3 DNA reads TGTGCCAGCAGCGTTGACCAGGCCGAGACTGAGCAGTTCTTC.

J is TRBJ1-3 and V is TRBV19; unclear D gene. Per germline, CDR1 LNHDA and CDR2 SQIVND (reference sequence). The CDR3 loop spans 14 amino acids. V dropped 5 bases and J dropped 4 bases, with 12 bases sitting between them. The CDR3 reads CASSYPVRGNTIYF. CDR3 DNA sequence: TGTGCCAGTAGTTACCCGGTCCGAGGAAACACCATATATTTT.

This chain links TRBV27 with TRBJ2-7; 7 nucleotides align to TRBD2. V was clipped by 5 bases and J by 0 bases; unmatched bases: 4. Germline lookup yields CDR1 MNHEY and CDR2 SMNVEV (reference sequence). The CDR3 runs to 14 residues. This CDR3 reads CASSRSGRSYEQYF. DNA of the CDR3: TGTGCCAGCAGTCGTAGCGGGCGCTCCTACGAGCAGTACTTC.

The chain carries TRBV6-5 and TRBJ1-4; tentatively, D is TRBD1 (6 bases). The V end was cut by 6 bases, the J end by 2 bases, with 13 bases between. This CDR3 comprises 15 residues. The germline CDR1 and CDR2 sequences are MNHEY and SVGAGI. DNA of the CDR3: TGTGCCAGCAGAGGGGGGGCCGGGACTAATGAAAAACTGTTTTTT. Protein product: CASRGGAGTNEKLFF.

The chain recombines TRBV7-2 with TRBJ2-1; 10 nucleotides match TRBD2. Germline lookup yields CDR1 SGHTA and CDR2 FQGNSA. The CDR3 is made up of 15 amino acids. V lost 2 bases, J lost 9 bases, and 7 bases stayed unmatched. CDR3 sequence reads: CASSLKAGGVSEQFF. CDR3 DNA sequence: TGTGCCAGCAGCTTAAAAGCGGGAGGGGTGAGTGAGCAGTTCTTC.

The chain couples TRBV7-2 to TRBJ1-5; no clear D. Germline lookup yields CDR1 SGHTA and CDR2 FQGNSA. The CDR3 loop spans 14 amino acids. Between the trimmed V and J ends, which lost 6 bases and 1 base, there was a span of 10 bases. The CDR3 DNA follows: TGTGCCAGCAGTCAGACACCGAGCAATCAGCCCCAGCATTTT. Encoded protein: CASSQTPSNQPQHF.

The rearrangement joins TRBV4-3 to TRBJ1-2; no clear D. V lost 1 base and J lost 5, with 17 bases in between. The CDR3 sequence is 16 residues long. The germline V gene has CDR1 LGHNA and CDR2 YSLEER. Here the CDR3 DNA reads TGCGCCAGCAGCCAAGGAAGGGCAGCGGGGTCGTATGGCTACACCTTC. It yields the protein CASSQGRAAGSYGYTF.

This chain connects TRBV4-3 to TRBJ1-1; TRBD1 aligns across 10 bases. The junction had 2 bases not matched to a gene; V was cut back by 4 bases and J by 3 bases. Germline CDR1 LGHNA, CDR2 YSLEER. The CDR3 covers 14 residues. The CDR3 is CASSPGTGDTEAFF. As DNA, the CDR3 is TGCGCCAGCAGCCCCGGGACAGGGGACACTGAAGCTTTCTTT.

The chain joins TRBV18 to TRBJ2-1; 7 bases map to TRBD1. Germline assignment: CDR1 KGHSH and CDR2 LQKENI. The CDR3 length is 15 residues. Trimming took 5 bases from V and 4 from J; bases not matched to a gene: 8. The CDR3 region is CASSFRDSYYNEQFF. Written as DNA, the CDR3 is TGTGCCAGCTCATTCCGGGACAGTTATTACAATGAGCAGTTCTTC.

This chain joins TRBV5-6 and TRBJ1-3; D remains unclear. Germline CDR1 and CDR2: SGHDT and YYEEEE. This CDR3 contains 14 residues. Trimming stripped 1 base from V and 1 base from J, with 6 bases between. This CDR3 is CASSLYLSGNTIYF. The CDR3 nucleotides are TGTGCCAGCAGCTTGTATCTATCTGGAAACACCATATATTTT. The complete variable domain, with remaining parts taken from reference TRBV5-6 and TRBJ1-3, reads DAGVTQSPTHLIKTRGQQVTLRCSPKSGHDTVSWYQQALGQGPQFIFQYYEEEERQRGNFPDRFSGHQFPNYSSELNVNALLLGDSALYLCASSLYLSGNTIYFGEGSWLTVV.

The rearrangement uses TRBV6-5 and TRBJ1-2, with a weak D call TRBD1 (5 bases). The CDR3 is 13 residues long. V was pared by 7 bases and J by 3 bases, with 12 bases between. The germline gives CDR1 MNHEY, CDR2 SVGAGI. The CDR3 spells CASTKTGDYGYTF. CDR3 coding DNA: TGTGCCAGCACCAAAACAGGAGACTATGGCTACACCTTC.

With regard to this clone: This CDR3 is also generated by other DNA sequences in the sample. The CDR3 sequence: CASSPSNQPQHF. CDR3 bases: TGTGCCAGCAGCCCCTCCAATCAGCCCCAGCATTTT. This sequence joins TRBV7-2 and TRBJ1-5; D ambiguous. In germline, CDR1 is SGHTA, CDR2 FQGNSA. The CDR3 has 12 residues. Trimming removed 5 bases from V and 3 bases from J, with 5 bases in between.

The chain links TRBV3-1 (or the pseudogene TRBV3-2) to TRBJ2-7; D gene ambiguous. Trimming took off 8 bases at V and 3 bases at J, with 14 bases between the two ends. CDR1 is LGHDT, CDR2 YNNKEL, per germline (reference sequence). There are 13 residues in the CDR3. In nucleotides, the CDR3 is TGTGCCAGCGGTCGGTACAGCTACTACGAGCAGTACTTC. Residues: CASGRYSYYEQYF.

The chain recombines TRBV7-2 with TRBJ1-2, with 7 bases identical to TRBD1. The J segment lost 5 bases and the V segment lost 5 bases, leaving 11 bases of the junction unmatched. CDR3 length: 15 residues. Germline assignment: CDR1 SGHTA and CDR2 FQGNSA. The CDR3: CASSPSPGTVYGYTF. CDR3 DNA: TGTGCCAGCAGCCCCAGCCCCGGGACAGTTTATGGCTACACCTTC.

The gene calls are TRBV6-5 and TRBJ1-2; D is possibly TRBD1 (6 bases). Germline V gene sequence: CDR1 MNHEY, CDR2 SVGAGI. The V and J ends lost 6 bases and 7 bases respectively, with 18 bases between them. CDR3 length: 14 residues. The CDR3 loop reads CASSNRQDGAGYTF. CDR3 DNA sequence: TGTGCCAGCAGCAACCGACAGGACGGGGCTGGCTACACCTTC.

The V call is TRBV7-9, the J call TRBJ1-2; 9 bases line up with TRBD1. Germline V gene data show CDR1 as SEHNR and CDR2 as FQNEAQ (reference sequence). This CDR3 region has 13 residues. V trimming: 4 bases; J trimming: 5 bases; junction bases outside the gene matches: 2. CDR3 coding DNA: TGTGCCAGCAGCTGGACAGGGGAATATGGCTACACCTTC. This sequence encodes CASSWTGEYGYTF. The variable domain in full, with the rest retrieved from reference TRBV7-9 and TRBJ1-2, is DTGVSQNPRHKITKRGQNVTFRCDPISEHNRLYWYRQTLGQGPEFLTYFQNEAQLEKSRLLSDRFSAERPKGSFSTLEIQRTEQGDSAMYLCASSWTGEYGYTFGSGTRLTVV.

The chain is built from TRBV6-4 and TRBJ2-3, with TRBD2 as a possible D gene (6 bases). CDR1 and CDR2 from the germline V gene are MRHNA and SNTAGT. The CDR3 spans 14 residues. Trimming stripped 0 bases from V and 4 bases from J, with 8 bases between. The CDR3 sequence: CASSDSTGADTQYF. The CDR3 DNA sequence: TGTGCCAGCAGTGACTCTACGGGGGCAGATACGCAGTATTTT.

V usage is TRBV5-6 and J usage is TRBJ1-1; D might be TRBD1 (5 bases). The CDR3 totals 13 residues. Per germline, CDR1 SGHDT and CDR2 YYEEEE. Trimming left V 0 bases short and J 6 bases short, with 9 bases between. This CDR3 reads CASSLADSPEAFF. Written as DNA, the CDR3 is TGTGCCAGCAGCTTGGCCGACAGTCCTGAAGCTTTCTTT.